This T cell receptor beta chain was captured by sequencing in a study of cytomegalovirus exposure and HLA in healthy donors. General study results and limits: Earlier analysis yielded a pattern in which most TCR beta V segments were productive about 87% or about 30% of the time. Among TCR sequences, most were rare, though some public TCRs appeared in many donors. A few V segments could not be told apart, such as TRBV6-2 and TRBV6-3, and were left out. Most of the CMV-associated TCR beta chains (in a later analysis) appeared to be HLA-restricted.

This clone was seen a handful of times. Its antigen is unknown. Looked up from germline, CDR1 is SGHRS and CDR2 is YFSETQ. This CDR3 region has 13 residues. Germline trimming cut 3 bases from V and 6 bases from J; bases unmatched to any gene: 5. The PCR employed 60 Vbeta primers together with 13 Jbeta primers. Sequenced by immunoSEQ multiplex PCR; TCRdb stores in-frame clones only, minus some. Seen here are around 150,000 clones, 72% observed once, and the top ten hold over 2%. The receptor comes from a man in his forties or fifties in good health and CMV-seronegative. The specimen sequenced was PBMCs. The chain recombines TRBV5-1 with TRBJ2-5, with TRBD2 identical over 7 bases. Here the CDR3 DNA reads TGCGCCAGCAGCTCAACGGGGGGACAGACCCAGTACTTC. Its protein product is CASSSTGGQTQYF.